The 23 T cell receptor beta chains listed next were all sequenced from one sample in a study of beta chain features in type 1 diabetes. Study-level results: Shortening of TCRB CDR3s, moderate but significant, appeared in all four CD4+ subsets of Type 1 diabetes patients.

Of the isolated RNA, all was reverse transcribed, and so the sequenced material was expressed TCRB transcripts. Here immunoSEQ multiplex PCR was the method, and the copy in TCRdb shows in-frame clones only, minus some. This sample carries around 690,000 clones, around 12% of them seen once, and the ten largest clones take more than 0.1%. These receptors' antigens are unknown. Source material: naive CD4+ T cells from blood. The receptors stem from a man aged 30 to 39 with type 1 diabetes.

This clone was seen at least ten times. The V gene is TRBV10-3, the J gene TRBJ1-6; TRBD1 matches 9 bases. CDR3 length equals 14 residues. CDR1 is ENHRY and CDR2 is SYGVKD in the germline V gene. V lost 5 bases and J lost 5; bases outside the gene matches: 1. CDR3 DNA: TGTGCCATCAGTAGGACAGGGGATAATTCACCCCTCCACTTT. This encodes CAISRTGDNSPLHF.

This clone came up a few times. CDR3 coding DNA: TGCGCCAGCAGCCAAGATTCGGCGGTTACCTACGAGCAGTACTTC. Translated, it gives CASSQDSAVTYEQYF. The gene calls are TRBV4-1 and TRBJ2-7; D is unresolved. The CDR3 length is 15 residues. Looked up from germline, CDR1 is MGHRA and CDR2 is YSYEKL. The V end was cut by 0 bases, the J end by 2 bases, with 11 bases between.

V is TRBV4-2 and J is TRBJ2-7, with D possibly matching TRBD1 (6 bases). The CDR3 spans 15 residues. The germline gives CDR1 LGHNA, CDR2 YNFKEQ. The ends were cut back, 6 bases at V and 5 bases at J, with 20 bases in the middle. The DNA for the CDR3 is TGTGCCAGCAGTTCAAGGGGGACCCCGGACGACGAGCAGTACTTC. It codes for CASSSRGTPDDEQYF.

The chain carries TRBV9 and TRBJ1-2; D call uncertain. Trimming removed 0 bases from V and 2 bases from J, with 11 bases in between. The CDR3 totals 15 residues. Germline CDR1 reads SGDLS; CDR2 reads YYNGEE. DNA of the CDR3: TGTGCCAGCAGCGTAGGTGGCAGACTAAACTATGGCTACACCTTC. Protein product: CASSVGGRLNYGYTF.

The sample holds a few counts of this clone. The chain couples TRBV9 to TRBJ2-5; TRBD2 aligns across 14 bases. Germline trimming cut 3 bases from V and 3 bases from J; bases unmatched to any gene: 4. CDR3 length equals 16 residues. In germline, CDR1 is SGDLS, CDR2 YYNGEE. DNA of the CDR3: TGTGCCAGCAGCGCTCCGGGACTAGCGGGGGAAGAGACCCAGTACTTC. It yields the protein CASSAPGLAGEETQYF.

A few counts support this clone. The chain combines TRBV25-1 with TRBJ2-1; 14 positions agree with TRBD2. The CDR3 consists of 17 residues. Looked up from germline, CDR1 is MGHDK and CDR2 is SYGVNS. The junction had 9 bases not matched to a gene; V was cut back by 3 bases and J by 8 bases. This chain's CDR3 is CASSDHTGTSGGDEQFF. The CDR3 nucleotides read TGTGCCAGCAGTGATCATACCGGGACTAGCGGGGGAGATGAGCAGTTCTTC.

The genes are TRBV18 and TRBJ1-4; no clear D gene. Germline-derived CDR1 and CDR2 are KGHSH and LQKENI. Trimming stripped 3 bases from V and 3 bases from J, with 5 bases between. The CDR3 spans 13 residues. The CDR3 DNA reads as TGTGCCAGCTCACCGGCAGCTAATGAAAAACTGTTTTTT. Encoded protein: CASSPAANEKLFF.

With respect to this clone: Other nucleotide sequences in the sample specify the same CDR3. The gene calls are TRBV9 and TRBJ1-6; 7 bases map to TRBD1. Germline lookup yields CDR1 SGDLS and CDR2 YYNGEE. Trimming at V came to 3 bases and at J to 10 bases, leaving 4 bases not matched to a gene. The CDR3 is 13 residues long. The chain's CDR3 is CASSGQGRSPLHF. The CDR3 DNA reads TGTGCCAGCAGCGGACAGGGTCGGTCACCCCTCCACTTT.

This clone has just a few counts. The gene calls are TRBV28 and TRBJ2-4; D unresolved. The germline V gene has CDR1 MDHEN and CDR2 SYDVKM. The CDR3 consists of 15 residues. Trimming left V 10 bases short and J 0 bases short, with 16 bases between. The CDR3 here is CAKARSNLAKNIQYF. The CDR3 nucleotides are TGTGCCAAAGCCCGTTCAAATCTAGCCAAAAACATTCAGTACTTC.

This sequence joins TRBV5-4 and TRBJ2-7; 10 bases are a match to TRBD2. The CDR3 consists of 15 residues. Germline V lookup: CDR1 SGHNT, CDR2 YYREEE (reference sequence). V gave up 1 base and J gave up 6 bases; unmatched junction bases: 7. The chain's CDR3 is CASSLFASGGIEQYF. DNA for the CDR3: TGTGCCAGCAGCTTGTTTGCTAGCGGGGGTATCGAGCAGTACTTC.

This clone was seen a handful of times. The rearrangement joins TRBV23-1 to TRBJ2-5; D is ambiguous. TRBV23-1 is reported as an ORF; its role is uncertain. The length of the CDR3 is 13 residues. V was clipped by 1 base and J by 5 bases, with 8 bases between them. CDR3 residues: CASSQYQRETQYF. Written as DNA, the CDR3 is TGCGCCAGCAGTCAATATCAGAGGGAGACCCAGTACTTC.

This clone has just a few counts. The chain recombines TRBV6-1 with TRBJ1-2; the D gene is possibly TRBD1 (6 bases). V lost 3 bases and J 2 bases, leaving 10 bases between the germline ends. CDR1 MNHNS and CDR2 SASEGT come from the germline V gene. This CDR3 region has 14 residues. The CDR3 here is CASSDPGGNYGYTF. The CDR3 nucleotides read TGTGCCAGCAGTGACCCTGGGGGCAACTATGGCTACACCTTC.

This clone was counted a few times. The chain links TRBV4-3 to TRBJ2-6; TRBD1 or TRBD2 may be the D gene (5 bases each). The CDR3 loop spans 13 amino acids. Per the germline V gene, CDR1 is LGHNA and CDR2 is YSLEER. Trimming shortened V by 3 bases and J by 13 bases, and 13 bases separated the two germline ends. The CDR3 DNA reads as TGCGCCAGCAGCCACCGGGACCGCTCGGTCCTGACTTTC. This translates into CASSHRDRSVLTF.

The chain carries TRBV28 and TRBJ2-1; D may match TRBD1 or TRBD2 (6 bases each). Deletions cut 7 bases from V and 0 bases from J, with 22 bases between. Germline V gives CDR1 MDHEN, CDR2 SYDVKM. This CDR3 comprises 18 residues. The CDR3 loop is CASTRGSVTGPSYNEQFF. The CDR3 DNA reads as TGTGCCAGCACCCGGGGGTCGGTGACAGGACCCTCCTACAATGAGCAGTTCTTC. Full variable domain (missing parts from reference TRBV28 and TRBJ2-1): DVKVTQSSRYLVKRTGEKVFLECVQDMDHENMFWYRQDPGLGLRLIYFSYDVKMKEKGDIPEGYSVSREKKERFSLILESASTNQTSMYLCASTRGSVTGPSYNEQFFGPGTRLTVL.

This clone appeared a few times. This chain joins TRBV5-4 and TRBJ1-2; 7 bases are shared with TRBD1. CDR3 length: 14 amino acids. The V gene's germline CDR1 is SGHNT and CDR2 YYREEE (reference sequence). V shed 4 bases, J shed 1 base, and the junction held 4 bases outside the gene matches. CDR3: CASSRGTDNYGYTF. CDR3 coding DNA: TGTGCCAGCAGCCGCGGGACAGATAACTATGGCTACACCTTC.

The chain uses TRBV7-2 and TRBJ2-3; a possible D gene is TRBD2 (6 bases). In germline, CDR1 is SGHTA, CDR2 FQGNSA. The CDR3 covers 15 residues. V was shortened by 6 bases and J by 1 base, with 14 bases between the two germline ends. CDR3 in DNA: TGTGCCAGCAGTTTTAGGAGGGCCGGCACAGATACGCAGTATTTT. This sequence encodes CASSFRRAGTDTQYF.

CDR3 residues: CASSLVFLGRSPYEQYF. In DNA form, the CDR3 reads TGTGCCAGCAGCTTAGTATTCCTGGGGCGCAGCCCCTACGAGCAGTACTTC. The chain has TRBV7-2 and TRBJ2-7; TRBD1 is a possible D gene (5 bases). Germline lookup yields CDR1 SGHTA and CDR2 FQGNSA. This CDR3 region has 17 residues. V was cut by 1 base and J by 2 bases, with 18 bases left in between.

The chain uses TRBV6-5 and TRBJ1-1; D unclear. This CDR3 comprises 16 residues. Germline V gene lookup returns CDR1 MNHEY and CDR2 SVGAGI. Trimming took 0 bases from V and 2 from J, leaving 13 bases between them. CDR3 DNA: TGTGCCAGCAGTTACTCTTTTCACCACGAAAACACTGAAGCTTTCTTT. Translating gives CASSYSFHHENTEAFF.

This clone showed up just a few times. The chain is built from TRBV6-1 and TRBJ2-5; 12 positions agree with TRBD2. The CDR3 is 15 amino acids. The germline gives CDR1 MNHNS, CDR2 SASEGT. The trim removed 4 bases at V and 4 bases at J, leaving 4 bases unmatched. The CDR3 DNA reads TGTGCCAGCAGTGGCATGACTAGCGGGGGAGAGACCCAGTACTTC. Its protein product is CASSGMTSGGETQYF.

The chain is built from TRBV7-9 and TRBJ1-1; D is unclear. The V gene's germline CDR1 is SEHNR and CDR2 FQNEAQ (reference sequence). The V and J ends lost 6 bases and 3 bases respectively, with 5 bases between them. The CDR3 covers 11 residues. CDR3 in DNA: TGTGCCAGCAGGAGGGACACTGAAGCTTTCTTT. Its translation: CASRRDTEAFF.

Only a few counts were recorded for this clone. The rearrangement joins TRBV19 to TRBJ1-1; TRBD1 might be the D (5 bases). Germline V gene data show CDR1 as LNHDA and CDR2 as SQIVND (reference sequence). The CDR3 contains 13 residues. Deletions cut 9 bases from V and 1 base from J, with 12 bases between. In DNA form, the CDR3 reads TGTGCCAGCACGGGACCCCAGAACACTGAAGCTTTCTTT. It codes for CASTGPQNTEAFF.

This clone was seen a few times. The gene calls are TRBV7-2 and TRBJ1-5; the match to TRBD1 covers 7 bases. Unmatched junction bases numbered 5, after V lost 0 bases and J lost 6 bases. This CDR3 has 15 amino acids. CDR1 and CDR2 from the germline V gene are SGHTA and FQGNSA. CDR3 nucleotides: TGTGCCAGCAGCTTAGCAGGGACAGAGAGTCAGCCCCAGCATTTT. Translating it yields CASSLAGTESQPQHF.

This clone was detected a few times. The J gene is TRBJ2-1, the V gene TRBV9, with D possibly TRBD1 on 6 matching bases. This CDR3 contains 15 residues. The germline gives CDR1 SGDLS, CDR2 YYNGEE. The V and J ends lost 3 bases and 4 bases respectively, with 14 bases between them. CDR3 residues: CASSGRDTTYNEQFF. CDR3 coding DNA: TGTGCCAGCAGCGGCCGGGACACGACATACAATGAGCAGTTCTTC.